Only a few counts were recorded for the clone carrying this TCR beta chain. What it binds is not known. The record originates from a study of vaccination and CD4 T cells after COVID-19. The treatment was: 10-day PBMC culture with coronavirus spike peptide pools or control peptides (ViraFEST assay). Peptide-pool expansion of antigen-specific T cells preceded TCR sequencing in ViraFEST. The authors replaced half the medium with fresh IL-2 medium on days 3 and 7. Whole-study findings and limits: The great majority, 304 of 307 vaccine-specific clones, proved spike mono-reactive in convalescent patients.

Scientists ran DNA taken from cultured CD4+ T cells through the Oncomine TCR Beta short-read assay for sequencing. TCRdb recomputed calls from the PCR reads with MiXCR, one row per CDR3 protein. The sample lists under 20,000 distinct CDR3 sequences; about 46% were seen once. This clonotype was obtained from a human donor who had recovered from COVID-19. The specimen comprised CD4+ T cells from blood, cultured in vitro, sampled before SARS-CoV-2 vaccination.

CDR3 bases: TGTGCCAGCAGTTACGGGTTAGCGGGGCCTAGCACAGATACGCAGTATTTT. It yields the protein CASSYGLAGPSTDTQYF. The chain carries TRBV6-5 and TRBJ2-3; TRBD2 matches at 8 bases. The germline V gene has CDR1 MNHEY and CDR2 SVGAGI. Germline trimming cut 2 bases from V and 0 bases from J; bases unmatched to any gene: 7. The CDR3 is made up of 17 amino acids.